Listed here are 5 T cell receptor beta chains from one sample, sequenced in a study of graft-versus-host responses after intestinal transplantation. Here immunoSEQ multiplex PCR was the method, and the copy in TCRdb shows in-frame clones only, minus some. Of about 71,000 clones detected, roughly 88% appear once; the ten largest clones hold 1.3%. Antigen specificity for these receptors is unknown. Material: unstimulated CD8+ T cells sorted from spleen or lymph node cells, obtained before intestinal transplant. These receptors were obtained from a human donor who received an intestinal transplant.

The gene calls are TRBV9 and TRBJ2-3, with D tentatively TRBD1 (5 bases). CDR1 SGDLS and CDR2 YYNGEE come from the germline V gene. Trimming took 3 bases from V and 8 from J, leaving 10 bases between them. This CDR3 spans 12 amino acids. The DNA for the CDR3 is TGTGCCAGCAGCGGGAATCAGGGTACGCAGTATTTT. Translation: CASSGNQGTQYF.

This clone appeared once. This chain joins TRBV5-6 and TRBJ1-2; D unresolved. The germline CDR1 and CDR2 sequences are SGHDT and YYEEEE. The V end lost 1 base, the J end lost 0 bases, and 4 bases lay between the germline ends. The CDR3 is made up of 13 amino acids. The CDR3 reads CASSLSANYGYTF. In DNA, the CDR3 is TGTGCCAGCAGCTTGTCAGCTAACTATGGCTACACCTTC.

This chain connects TRBV19 to TRBJ2-7, with D unresolved. Trimming took off 4 bases at V and 2 bases at J, with 12 bases between the two ends. In germline, CDR1 is LNHDA, CDR2 SQIVND (reference sequence). This CDR3 is 14 amino acids long. The CDR3 sequence: CASSTLGPTYEQYF. The CDR3 region has the DNA TGTGCCAGTAGTACCCTAGGCCCGACCTACGAGCAGTACTTC.

The J gene is TRBJ2-7, the V gene TRBV5-4; D is undetermined. The CDR3 is 14 residues long. CDR1 and CDR2 (germline): SGHNT, YYREEE (reference sequence). Trimming stripped 4 bases from V and 3 bases from J, with 14 bases between. In DNA form, the CDR3 reads TGTGCCAGCAGCCCGGCGCCTGGGCGCTACGAGCAGTACTTC. Its protein product is CASSPAPGRYEQYF. The full variable domain, rest sourced from reference TRBV5-4 and TRBJ2-7, is ETGVTQSPTHLIKTRGQQVTLRCSSQSGHNTVSWYQQALGQGPQFIFQYYREEENGRGNFPPRFSGLQFPNYSSELNVNALELDDSALYLCASSPAPGRYEQYFGPGTRLTVT.

V usage is TRBV9 and J usage is TRBJ2-1; 11 bases fit TRBD1. The V and J ends lost 4 bases and 6 bases, in that order; junction bases with no gene match: 6. Per germline, CDR1 SGDLS and CDR2 YYNGEE. The CDR3 has 15 amino acids. CDR3 nucleotide sequence: TGTGCCAGCAGCTATACCGGGACAGGGGGCAATGAGCAGTTCTTC. This sequence encodes CASSYTGTGGNEQFF.